This T cell receptor beta chain was found in a study of cytomegalovirus exposure and HLA in healthy donors. Study-wide results and caveats: Being productive about 87% or about 30% of the time was typical of most TCR beta V segments in an earlier analysis. Per a later analysis, HLA-associated TCR beta chains showed more clonal expansion than other, equally common TCR beta chains. CMV serostatus alone was available as immune exposure information.

Donors had nominal health at sampling but likely had unrecorded immune exposures. V was cut by 2 bases and J by 6 bases, with 11 bases left in between. Germline CDR1 and CDR2: MGHDK and SYGVNS. The CDR3 is 14 residues long. Regarding this clone: Its antigen is unknown.

The PCR had 60 Vbeta and 13 Jbeta primers. Generated by immunoSEQ multiplex PCR, the TCRdb table keeps only in-frame clones and is missing some. The table lists some 160,000 clones, roughly 80% of them singletons, with around 9% in the top ten. The sequence came from a male donor in good health and CMV-seropositive. V is TRBV25-1 and J is TRBJ1-5; D might be TRBD1 (6 bases). The sequenced sample was PBMCs. CDR3 in DNA: TGTGCCAGCAGTGAACAGGGGCTGCCTCAGCCCCAGCATTTT. It encodes CASSEQGLPQPQHF. Full variable domain (remainder filled in from reference TRBV25-1 and TRBJ1-5): EADIYQTPRYLVIGTGKKITLECSQTMGHDKMYWYQQDPGMELHLIHYSYGVNSTEKGDLSSESTVSRIRTEHFPLTLESARPSHTSQYLCASSEQGLPQPQHFGDGTRLSIL.